These T cell receptor beta chains were read from a single sample in a study of graft-versus-host responses after intestinal transplantation. Profiled with immunoSEQ multiplex PCR; TCRdb holds only in-frame clones, not every one. The top ten clones hold less than 3% of a sample with approximately 40,000 clones, 75% to 95% of them seen once. Sequenced material: PBMCs, taken approximately 320 days after intestinal transplant. The receptor source for this set is a human patient who received an intestinal transplant, so some T cells may come from the graft donor. CDR3s include the opening cysteine and the closing phenylalanine or tryptophan. The order of the fields is D gene, clone size, J gene, V gene, CDR3 protein, CDR3 DNA. A D gene is named only where the DNA matches it firmly. Some rows mark clone size as missing; the rest say once, few, many or name a class of expanded clone.

>TRBD1|.|TRBJ1-2|TRBV5-6
CASSLGRGIEGYTF
TGTGCCAGCAGCCTTGGCAGGGGGATAGAAGGCTACACCTTC
>TRBD2|.|TRBJ2-7|TRBV7-2
CASSLAPLAGGRAYEQYF
TGTGCCAGCAGCTTAGCGCCACTAGCGGGGGGGCGAGCCTACGAGCAGTACTTC
>TRBD2|.|TRBJ2-3|TRBV6-1
CASSVAGGWNTQYF
TGTGCCAGCAGTGTAGCGGGAGGATGGAATACGCAGTATTTT
>.|.|TRBJ2-7|TRBV6-5
CASSRLSRGYEQYF
TGTGCCAGCAGCCGACTGAGCAGGGGCTACGAGCAGTACTTC
>TRBD1|.|TRBJ2-7|TRBV5-4
CASSPPGQGSYEQYF
TGTGCCAGCAGCCCGCCGGGACAGGGCTCCTACGAGCAGTACTTC
>.|.|TRBJ1-6|TRBV6-1
CASRLNYSPLHF
TGTGCCAGTCGGTTGAATTATTCACCCCTCCACTTT
>.|.|TRBJ2-1|TRBV18
CASSPLRTVGEQFF
TGTGCCAGCTCACCACTAAGAACTGTTGGGGAGCAGTTCTTC
>TRBD2|.|TRBJ2-5|TRBV7-3
CASSLMASGGETQYF
TGTGCCAGCAGCTTAATGGCTAGCGGGGGAGAGACCCAGTACTTC
>.|.|TRBJ2-7|TRBV5-6
CASSSGDGAYEQYF
TGTGCCAGCAGCTCAGGAGACGGGGCCTACGAGCAGTACTTC
>TRBD2|.|TRBJ2-2|TRBV5-4
CASSLGLAGGPQGSGELFF
TGTGCCAGCAGCTTGGGACTAGCGGGGGGGCCCCAAGGTTCCGGGGAGCTGTTTTTT
>.|.|TRBJ2-7|TRBV2
CASNTGPYYEQYF
TGTGCCAGCAACACAGGGCCATACTACGAGCAGTACTTC
>TRBD2|.|TRBJ2-7|TRBV9
CASSATSGGIYEQYF
TGTGCCAGCAGCGCGACTAGCGGGGGGATCTACGAGCAGTACTTC
>.|.|TRBJ2-5|TRBV2
CASSGGTEETQYF
TGTGCCAGCAGTGGAGGGACGGAAGAGACCCAGTACTTC
>TRBD1|.|TRBJ2-3|TRBV5-6
CASSPPWDRETDTQYF
TGTGCCAGCAGCCCACCCTGGGACAGGGAGACAGATACGCAGTATTTT
>.|few|TRBJ1-3|TRBV6-1
CASTGSTIYF
TGTGCCAGCACGGGGAGCACCATATATTTT
>TRBD2|.|TRBJ2-1|TRBV27
CASSSLPGLAGDNEQFF
TGTGCCAGCAGTTCTCTACCGGGACTAGCGGGAGACAATGAGCAGTTCTTC
>.|.|TRBJ2-2|TRBV5-1
CASRPGAMGGELFF
TGCGCCAGCAGACCCGGGGCCATGGGCGGGGAGCTGTTTTTT
>.|.|TRBJ2-5|TRBV6-5
CASSSGETQYF
TGTGCCAGCAGTTCCGGGGAGACCCAGTACTTC
>TRBD1|.|TRBJ1-1|TRBV11-2
CASSDGQGFGNTEAFF
TGTGCCAGCAGCGACGGACAGGGGTTCGGGAACACTGAAGCTTTCTTT
>.|.|TRBJ2-5|TRBV25-1
CASSGPRGQETQYF
TGTGCCAGCAGTGGGCCGCGGGGCCAAGAGACCCAGTACTTC
>TRBD2|.|TRBJ2-1|TRBV2
CARGSASGAYNEQFF
TGTGCCAGAGGCTCGGCTAGCGGGGCTTACAATGAGCAGTTCTTC
>TRBD1|.|TRBJ1-2|TRBV5-6
CASSRTGTGSYGYTF
TGTGCCAGCAGCCGGACCGGGACAGGATCCTATGGCTACACCTTC
>.|.|TRBJ2-7|TRBV9
CASSPEEGGYEQYF
TGTGCCAGCAGCCCTGAGGAGGGGGGCTACGAGCAGTACTTC
>.|once|TRBJ2-1|TRBV2
CASSEVGNEQFF
TGTGCCAGCAGTGAGGTAGGCAATGAGCAGTTCTTC
>.|once|TRBJ2-7|TRBV15
CATSNSYEQYF
TGTGCCACCAGCAACAGCTACGAGCAGTACTTC
>.|.|TRBJ1-2|TRBV29-1
CSVETWVNYGYTF
TGCAGCGTTGAAACGTGGGTGAACTATGGCTACACCTTC
>.|.|TRBJ1-4|TRBV4-1
CASSQATGTNEKLFF
TGCGCCAGCAGCCAAGCAACAGGAACTAATGAAAAACTGTTTTTT
>TRBD1|few|TRBJ1-1|TRBV6-6
CASRGQARGGTEAFF
TGTGCCAGCAGGGGACAGGCCAGGGGAGGCACTGAAGCTTTCTTT